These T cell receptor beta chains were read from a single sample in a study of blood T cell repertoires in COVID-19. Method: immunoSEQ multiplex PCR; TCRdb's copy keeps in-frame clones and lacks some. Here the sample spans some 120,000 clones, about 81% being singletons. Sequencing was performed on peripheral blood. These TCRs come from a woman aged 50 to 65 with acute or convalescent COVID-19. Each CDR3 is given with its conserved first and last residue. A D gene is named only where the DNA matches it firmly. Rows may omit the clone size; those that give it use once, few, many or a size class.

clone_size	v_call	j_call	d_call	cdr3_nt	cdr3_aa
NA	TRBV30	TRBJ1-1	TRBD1	TGTGCCTGGGAACAGGGGGATGGGACTGAAGCTTTCTTT	CAWEQGDGTEAFF
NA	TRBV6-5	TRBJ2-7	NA	TGTGCCAGCAGTTCCAGATACGAGCAGTACTTC	CASSSRYEQYF
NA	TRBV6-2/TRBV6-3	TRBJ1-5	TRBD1	TGTGCCAGCAGTTCCAGTCCCGGGACAGGGTTTGGGAATCAGCCCCAGCATTTT	CASSSSPGTGFGNQPQHF
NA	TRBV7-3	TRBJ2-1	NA	TGTGCCAGCAGTCGACAGTCGAGCTCCTACAATGAGCAGTTCTTC	CASSRQSSSYNEQFF
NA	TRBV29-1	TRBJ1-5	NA	TGCAGCGTTGAGGTGGGCGTAGGACAGCCCCAGCATTTT	CSVEVGVGQPQHF
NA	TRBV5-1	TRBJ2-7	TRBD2	TGCGCCAGCAGCCCACTACCCGGGGGGGAGCAGTACTTC	CASSPLPGGEQYF
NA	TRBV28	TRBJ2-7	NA	TGTGCCAGCAGGTCCCCCACAGGCATAACCTACGAGCAGTACTTC	CASRSPTGITYEQYF
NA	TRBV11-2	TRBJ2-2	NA	TGTGCCAGCAGCTTCCTCAGGGACACCGGGGAGCTGTTTTTT	CASSFLRDTGELFF
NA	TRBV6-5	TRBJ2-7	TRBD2	TGTGCCAGTACCCGGGACTACAACTACGAGCAGTACTTC	CASTRDYNYEQYF
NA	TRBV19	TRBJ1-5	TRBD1	TGTGCCAGTAGTATCCCAGGGGGACAGCCCCAGCATTTT	CASSIPGGQPQHF
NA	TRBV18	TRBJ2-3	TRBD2	TGTGCCAGCTCACCTACTAGCGGGGGGGCCGGTGGAACGCAGTATTTT	CASSPTSGGAGGTQYF
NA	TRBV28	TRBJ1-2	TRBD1	TGTGCCAGCAGGACAGGGGGAAACTATGGCTACACCTTC	CASRTGGNYGYTF
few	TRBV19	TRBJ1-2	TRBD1	TGTGCCAGTAGTCAGGACAGGGGATACGGCTACACCTTC	CASSQDRGYGYTF
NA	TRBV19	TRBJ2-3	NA	TGTGCCAGTAGTATTAACTCTATCAGCACAGATACGCAGTATTTT	CASSINSISTDTQYF
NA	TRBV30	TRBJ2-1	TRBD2	TGTGCCTGCCCGGGGGGGTTTAATGAGCAGTTCTTC	CACPGGFNEQFF
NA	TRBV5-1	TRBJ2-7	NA	TGCGCCAGCAGCTCAGGGGACGCCAACTACGAGCAGTACTTC	CASSSGDANYEQYF
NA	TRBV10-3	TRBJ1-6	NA	TGTGCCATCAGGGGGGGGGCCTCCTATAATTCACCCCTCCACTTT	CAIRGGASYNSPLHF